This T cell receptor beta chain was observed in a study of blood T cell repertoires in COVID-19. Per germline, CDR1 SNHLY and CDR2 FYNNEI. The CDR3 extends over 11 amino acids. Trimming took off 9 bases at V and 3 bases at J, with 6 bases between the two ends. In the authors' methods: Estimated nucleated cell counts came from reference gene primer amplification. Assay used: immunoSEQ multiplex PCR; TCRdb lists only in-frame clones, some missing. The V and J calls and clone size come from that table; D and trimming were worked out from the DNA. The sample includes about 130,000 clones, roughly three quarters seen only once; the top ten take about 40%.

The sequenced sample was peripheral blood. The clonotype was recovered from a man in his forties or fifties with active or convalescent COVID-19. The chain employs TRBV2 and TRBJ2-1, with unresolved D. In nucleotides, the CDR3 is TGTGCCAGTCTCCGCTACAATGAGCAGTTCTTC. Translating it yields CASLRYNEQFF. The variable domain in full, completed from reference TRBV2 and TRBJ2-1, reads EPEVTQTPSHQVTQMGQEVILRCVPISNHLYFYWYRQILGQKVEFLVSFYNNEISEKSEIFDDQFSVERPDGSNFTLKIRSTKLEDSAMYFCASLRYNEQFFGPGTRLTVL.